The 16 T cell receptor beta chains below come from one sample, sequenced in a study of cytomegalovirus exposure and HLA in healthy donors. The primer mix had 60 Vbeta and 13 Jbeta primers. The assay was immunoSEQ multiplex PCR, and TCRdb's table has in-frame clones only and misses some. The sample yields more than 100,000 clones, around 87% seen once. The sample comprised PBMCs. These TCRs come from a woman in her thirties in good health and CMV-seronegative.

This rearrangement joins TRBV7-8 to TRBJ1-1, with 8 bases fitting TRBD1. The CDR3 totals 15 residues. Germline CDR1 SGHVS, CDR2 FQNEAQ. V was pared by 6 bases and J by 1 base, with 7 bases of the junction left unmatched. CDR3 sequence (DNA): TGTGCCAGCAGGGTTACAGGGGGAGCGAACACTGAAGCTTTCTTT. It translates to CASRVTGGANTEAFF.

The chain couples TRBV30 to TRBJ2-1; maybe TRBD1 (5 bases). Trimming stripped 6 bases from V and 4 bases from J, with 13 bases between. The CDR3 spans 13 residues. The germline V gene has CDR1 GTSNPN and CDR2 SVGIG (reference sequence). The CDR3 protein is CACNPDRYNEQFF. The CDR3 DNA is TGTGCCTGCAACCCCGACAGATACAATGAGCAGTTCTTC.

V is TRBV28 and J is TRBJ2-2; D call uncertain. There are 15 residues in the CDR3. Trimming took 4 bases from V and 2 from J, leaving 11 bases between them. Germline V gives CDR1 MDHEN, CDR2 SYDVKM. The CDR3 sequence: CASSSAQANTGELFF. The CDR3 DNA reads TGTGCCAGCAGTTCTGCCCAGGCTAACACCGGGGAGCTGTTTTTT.

The chain couples TRBV2 to TRBJ2-3; D remains unclear. V dropped 4 bases and J dropped 2 bases, with 7 bases sitting between them. Germline CDR1 and CDR2: SNHLY and FYNNEI. The CDR3 covers 13 residues. CDR3 DNA: TGTGCCAGCAGTGCTAGAAACACAGATACGCAGTATTTT. Translated: CASSARNTDTQYF.

The genes are TRBV7-2 and TRBJ1-5; D remains unclear. CDR3 length equals 16 residues. V was trimmed by 1 base and J by 3 bases, leaving 13 bases between them. Germline assignment: CDR1 SGHTA and CDR2 FQGNSA. CDR3 in amino acids: CASSLGVLRSNQPQHF. In DNA form, the CDR3 reads TGTGCCAGCAGCTTAGGAGTACTGAGGTCCAATCAGCCCCAGCATTTT.

This clone was picked up a small number of times. V is TRBV2 and J is TRBJ2-3; TRBD2 aligns across 14 bases. V lost 6 bases and J lost 1; bases outside the gene matches: 12. The CDR3 is 19 residues long. CDR1 SNHLY and CDR2 FYNNEI come from the germline V gene. Written as DNA, the CDR3 is TGTGCCAGCAGCCCTCTTGGACTAGCGGGAGGTGGGGGCACAGATACGCAGTATTTT. It specifies CASSPLGLAGGGGTDTQYF. Supplemented by reference TRBV2 and TRBJ2-3, the full variable domain reads EPEVTQTPSHQVTQMGQEVILRCVPISNHLYFYWYRQILGQKVEFLVSFYNNEISEKSEIFDDQFSVERPDGSNFTLKIRSTKLEDSAMYFCASSPLGLAGGGGTDTQYFGPGTRLTVL.

This clone was picked up a small number of times. This chain joins TRBV6-5 and TRBJ2-7, with 9 nucleotides matching TRBD1. J lost 3 bases, V lost 2 bases, and 2 bases had no gene match. The CDR3 contains 14 residues. Looked up from germline, CDR1 is MNHEY and CDR2 is SVGAGI. The CDR3 sequence: CASSYGTGNYEQYF. DNA for the CDR3: TGTGCCAGCAGTTACGGGACAGGGAACTACGAGCAGTACTTC.

This clone has a single count. This chain connects TRBV11-1 to TRBJ1-6; no clear D gene. The CDR3 totals 13 residues. Germline V gene data show CDR1 as SGHAT and CDR2 as FQDESV (reference sequence). The V gene lost 2 bases and the J gene lost 18 bases, with 17 bases spanning the gap. This chain's CDR3 is CASSLSGSRDPHF. CDR3 in DNA: TGTGCCAGCAGCTTATCCGGGTCTCGTGATCCCCACTTT.

The rearrangement uses TRBV28 and TRBJ1-5, with 7 bases aligning to TRBD1. With V trimmed by 5 bases and J by 9 bases, 7 bases remained unmatched. The V gene's germline CDR1 is MDHEN and CDR2 SYDVKM. The CDR3 spans 13 residues. CDR3 amino acids: CASSETGQRPQHF. The CDR3 coding sequence is TGTGCCAGCAGTGAGACAGGGCAGCGGCCCCAGCATTTT.

The chain recombines TRBV2 with TRBJ2-7; D is unclear. In germline, CDR1 is SNHLY, CDR2 FYNNEI. Between the trimmed V and J ends, which lost 3 bases and 2 bases, there was a span of 11 bases. This CDR3 region has 14 residues. In DNA, the CDR3 is TGTGCCAGCAGTGATCGCGGCACTCCCTACGAGCAGTACTTC. The encoded protein is CASSDRGTPYEQYF.

This rearrangement joins TRBV15 to TRBJ2-2; 7 bases map to TRBD2. Germline CDR1 is LNHNV and CDR2 is YYDKDF (reference sequence). The CDR3 totals 14 residues. Losses at the gene ends were 3 bases for V and 7 bases for J; bases not matched to a gene: 5. The CDR3 sequence: CATSSIAGVGELFF. In nucleotides, the CDR3 is TGTGCCACCAGCAGCATTGCGGGGGTCGGGGAGCTGTTTTTT.

The chain couples TRBV11-3 to TRBJ2-1, with 8 bases aligning to TRBD2. CDR3 length equals 14 residues. V gave up 2 bases and J gave up 5 bases; unmatched junction bases: 2. Germline V gives CDR1 SGHNT, CDR2 YENEEA. Here the CDR3 DNA reads TGTGCCAGCAGCTTACGGGGGGGAAACAATGAGCAGTTCTTC. Translated, it gives CASSLRGGNNEQFF.

This clone was counted between two and nine times. The gene calls are TRBV5-1 and TRBJ2-1; 8 nucleotides agree with TRBD1. With V trimmed by 2 bases and J by 3 bases, 4 bases remained unmatched. Germline V CDR1 and CDR2: SGHRS, YFSETQ. CDR3 length: 15 residues. CDR3 bases: TGCGCCAGCAGCTTCGGACAGGGAGGCTACAATGAGCAGTTCTTC. This sequence encodes CASSFGQGGYNEQFF.

The rearrangement links TRBV7-6 to TRBJ1-2, with 7 bases aligning to TRBD1. Germline trimming cut 0 bases from V and 1 base from J; bases unmatched to any gene: 2. Germline V CDR1 and CDR2: SGHVS, FNYEAQ. This CDR3 has 15 amino acids. CDR3 amino acids: CASSLAQGDNYGYTF. The CDR3 DNA follows: TGTGCCAGCAGCTTAGCGCAGGGGGATAACTATGGCTACACCTTC.

The CDR3 here is CASSQGNGGYTF. The CDR3 DNA follows: TGTGCCAGCAGCCAGGGGAACGGGGGCTACACCTTC. This chain connects TRBV28 to TRBJ1-2, with D perhaps TRBD1 (6 bases). Trimming cost V 6 bases and J 8 bases, with 13 bases left between them. The CDR3 loop spans 12 amino acids. Germline V CDR1 and CDR2: MDHEN, SYDVKM.

CDR3 sequence (DNA): TGTGCCTCAAGAGGCGGGTTAGGGTACTATGGCTACACCTTC. Translated: CASRGGLGYYGYTF. The chain couples TRBV28 to TRBJ1-2; D not certain. The CDR3 is 14 residues long. Trimming pared 11 bases from V and 3 bases from J, leaving 19 bases between. Germline V gives CDR1 MDHEN, CDR2 SYDVKM.